Below are 30 T cell receptor beta chains sequenced from a single sample in a study of circulating and synovial CD4+ cells in juvenile arthritis. Using immunoSEQ multiplex PCR, the repertoire was profiled, and TCRdb retains in-frame clones only, with some absent. The profile shows about 33,000 clones, about 95% of them singletons. The specimen was CD4+ T cells from blood. The origin of the receptors is a human donor with juvenile idiopathic arthritis.

The chain uses TRBV4-3 and TRBJ2-5; no clear D. The germline V gene encodes CDR1 LGHNA and CDR2 YSLEER. Deletions cut 3 bases from V and 5 bases from J, with 19 bases between. The length of the CDR3 is 16 residues. This CDR3 is CASSHEVTDAIETQYF. CDR3 in DNA: TGCGCCAGCAGCCATGAGGTGACTGACGCAATTGAGACCCAGTACTTC.

The chain is built from TRBV6-5 and TRBJ1-1, with TRBD1 matching over 7 bases. In germline, CDR1 is MNHEY, CDR2 SVGAGI. The length of the CDR3 is 15 residues. With V trimmed by 5 bases and J by 0 bases, 6 bases remained unmatched. In nucleotides, the CDR3 is TGTGCCAGCAGTCGGGACAGCGCTATGAACACTGAAGCTTTCTTT. Translating it yields CASSRDSAMNTEAFF.

This clone was picked up one time. This chain joins TRBV9 and TRBJ2-3; maybe TRBD1 (6 bases). Trimming cost V 4 bases and J 0 bases, with 9 bases left between them. The length of the CDR3 is 14 residues. Germline V lookup: CDR1 SGDLS, CDR2 YYNGEE. CDR3 amino acids: CASSRDTSTDTQYF. DNA for the CDR3: TGTGCCAGCAGCCGGGACACTAGCACAGATACGCAGTATTTT. The full variable domain, rest sourced from reference TRBV9 and TRBJ2-3, is DSGVTQTPKHLITATGQRVTLRCSPRSGDLSVYWYQQSLDQGLQFLIQYYNGEERAKGNILERFSAQQFPDLHSELNLSSLELGDSALYFCASSRDTSTDTQYFGPGTRLTVL.

This chain uses TRBV11-3 with TRBJ2-5; TRBD1 matches 11 bases. V gave up 5 bases and J gave up 4 bases; unmatched junction bases: 9. In germline, CDR1 is SGHNT, CDR2 YENEEA. The CDR3 is 16 residues long. Written as DNA, the CDR3 is TGTGCCAGCAGCCAGGGAACGGGACAGGGGGGAGAGACCCAGTACTTC. Its protein is CASSQGTGQGGETQYF.

CDR3 DNA sequence: TGTGCCAGCAGCTCGCAGACAGGGGATGGCTACACCTTC. Protein product: CASSSQTGDGYTF. The chain combines TRBV7-9 with TRBJ1-2; 8 nucleotides align to TRBD1. Germline V gene lookup returns CDR1 SEHNR and CDR2 FQNEAQ (reference sequence). The CDR3 consists of 13 residues. J gave up 6 bases and V 4 bases, and 4 bases lay outside the gene matches.

There are a few counts of this clone. The genes are TRBV28 and TRBJ2-7; TRBD1 aligns across 9 bases. The V segment lost 2 bases and the J segment 4 bases; nucleotides outside the gene matches: 3. Germline CDR1 MDHEN, CDR2 SYDVKM. The CDR3 sequence is 14 residues long. The CDR3 DNA is TGTGCCAGCAGTTTAGGGACAGGGTGGTACGAGCAGTACTTC. Amino acid sequence: CASSLGTGWYEQYF. Full variable domain (remainder filled in from reference TRBV28 and TRBJ2-7): DVKVTQSSRYLVKRTGEKVFLECVQDMDHENMFWYRQDPGLGLRLIYFSYDVKMKEKGDIPEGYSVSREKKERFSLILESASTNQTSMYLCASSLGTGWYEQYFGPGTRLTVT.

This chain joins TRBV25-1 and TRBJ2-1; 9 nucleotides align to TRBD2. J gave up 7 bases and V 3 bases, and 7 bases lay outside the gene matches. The CDR3 is made up of 15 amino acids. The germline CDR1 and CDR2 sequences are MGHDK and SYGVNS. CDR3 residues: CASSDGRGGRNEQFF. DNA for the CDR3: TGTGCCAGCAGTGACGGGCGGGGGGGGCGTAATGAGCAGTTCTTC.

This chain links TRBV27 with TRBJ2-1; perhaps TRBD2 as D (6 bases). The V gene lost 3 bases and the J gene lost 2 bases, with 11 bases spanning the gap. CDR3 length: 15 amino acids. Germline V gives CDR1 MNHEY, CDR2 SMNVEV (reference sequence). CDR3 DNA: TGTGCCAGCAGTTTCGAGCGGGCACCCTACAATGAGCAGTTCTTC. Its translation: CASSFERAPYNEQFF.

V is TRBV30 and J is TRBJ1-3; D remains unclear. Per germline, CDR1 GTSNPN and CDR2 SVGIG (reference sequence). The CDR3 runs to 16 residues. V shed 0 bases and J shed 2 bases, with 14 bases lying between them. CDR3 sequence: CAWSVDLVAPGNTIYF. The CDR3 DNA reads TGTGCCTGGAGTGTAGACTTGGTAGCGCCTGGAAACACCATATATTTT.

The gene calls are TRBV5-4 and TRBJ2-7, with D unclear. Trimming stripped 4 bases from V and 2 bases from J, with 10 bases between. The V gene's germline CDR1 is SGHNT and CDR2 YYREEE (reference sequence). The CDR3 covers 13 residues. This CDR3 reads CASSPRNAYEQYF. The CDR3 DNA sequence: TGTGCCAGCAGCCCTAGGAACGCCTACGAGCAGTACTTC.

The chain is built from TRBV18 and TRBJ1-2; possibly TRBD1 for D (6 bases). With 0 bases removed from V and 7 bases from J, the gap between germline ends came to 21 bases. Per germline, CDR1 KGHSH and CDR2 LQKENI. This CDR3 comprises 17 residues. CDR3 amino acids: CASSPPVTGTTEGGYTF. In DNA, the CDR3 is TGTGCCAGCTCACCACCCGTAACCGGGACAACAGAAGGTGGCTACACCTTC.

The chain couples TRBV4-3 to TRBJ2-3, with 8 bases fitting TRBD2. Unmatched junction bases numbered 4, after V lost 0 bases and J lost 2 bases. CDR3 size: 16 residues. Per the germline V gene, CDR1 is LGHNA and CDR2 is YSLEER. The CDR3 bases are TGCGCCAGCAGCCAAGAGCTAGCGGGCCCCACAGATACGCAGTATTTT. Translated: CASSQELAGPTDTQYF.

The CDR3 sequence is CASSGGTGGEKLFF. CDR3 nucleotide sequence: TGCGCCAGCAGCGGCGGGACAGGGGGTGAAAAACTGTTTTTT. The chain joins TRBV5-1 to TRBJ1-4; 11 bases map to TRBD1. The germline V gene has CDR1 SGHRS and CDR2 YFSETQ. There are 14 residues in the CDR3. After removal of 4 bases from V and 7 bases from J, the junction contained 3 bases not matched to a gene.

This clone showed up just a few times. The rearrangement joins TRBV14 to TRBJ1-1; D unclear. Germline CDR1 is SGHDN and CDR2 is FVKESK. The V end lost 4 bases, the J end lost 0 bases, and 6 bases lay between the germline ends. This CDR3 spans 13 amino acids. The CDR3 region has the DNA TGTGCCAGCAGCCCCTCTCTGAACACTGAAGCTTTCTTT. Encoded protein: CASSPSLNTEAFF.

This clone was detected only once. The rearrangement links TRBV7-8 to TRBJ1-1, with D possibly being TRBD1 (6 bases). Germline CDR1 SGHVS, CDR2 FQNEAQ. The CDR3 extends over 16 amino acids. V dropped 5 bases and J dropped 2 bases, with 18 bases sitting between them. In DNA, the CDR3 is TGTGCCAGCAGCCCGCGAGGGGGACACTTAAACACTGAAGCTTTCTTT. This translates into CASSPRGGHLNTEAFF.

The J gene is TRBJ2-3, the V gene TRBV5-1; 8 bases match TRBD2. The CDR3 covers 14 residues. The germline CDR1 and CDR2 sequences are SGHRS and YFSETQ. Trimming at V came to 4 bases and at J to 5 bases, leaving 6 bases not matched to a gene. CDR3 sequence: CASSGGLEGDTQYF. DNA for the CDR3: TGCGCCAGCAGCGGGGGACTAGAGGGAGATACGCAGTATTTT. Supplemented by reference TRBV5-1 and TRBJ2-3, the full variable domain reads KAGVTQTPRYLIKTRGQQVTLSCSPISGHRSVSWYQQTPGQGLQFLFEYFSETQRNKGNFPGRFSGRQFSNSRSEMNVSTLELGDSALYLCASSGGLEGDTQYFGPGTRLTVL.

Regarding this clone: Mismatch with germline at one junction end may stem from a read error. Other DNA sequences of this sample code for an identical CDR3. CDR3 region: CASSFRDRDNSPLHF. In DNA form, the CDR3 reads TGTGCCAGCAGTTTCCGGGACAGAGATAATTCCCCCCTCCACTTT. The V call is TRBV28, the J call TRBJ1-6; 7 nucleotides match TRBD1. The CDR3 length is 15 residues. Germline CDR1 reads MDHEN; CDR2 reads SYDVKM.

The genes are TRBV5-1 and TRBJ1-2; tentatively, D is TRBD1 (6 bases). The V gene lost 3 bases and the J gene lost 5 bases, with 14 bases spanning the gap. Germline-derived CDR1 and CDR2 are SGHRS and YFSETQ. CDR3 length equals 14 residues. The CDR3 protein is CASSSQGGAYGYTF. The CDR3 DNA follows: TGCGCCAGCAGCTCACAAGGGGGGGCGTATGGCTACACCTTC.

This chain connects TRBV6-1 to TRBJ1-5; 9 positions agree with TRBD1. Germline V gives CDR1 MNHNS, CDR2 SASEGT. V was clipped by 5 bases and J by 5 bases; unmatched bases: 7. The CDR3 sequence is 15 residues long. CDR3 protein: CASSRGQGTHQPQHF. The CDR3 DNA reads TGTGCCAGCAGTAGAGGACAGGGGACTCATCAGCCCCAGCATTTT.

The J gene is TRBJ1-2, the V gene TRBV19, with D possibly being TRBD1 (6 bases). V was trimmed by 3 bases and J by 8 bases, leaving 19 bases between them. This CDR3 spans 15 amino acids. Per germline, CDR1 LNHDA and CDR2 SQIVND (reference sequence). The CDR3 loop is CASSIGQSVGKGYTF. The CDR3 DNA is TGTGCCAGTAGTATCGGACAGTCAGTTGGGAAAGGCTACACCTTC. Drawing the rest from reference TRBV19 and TRBJ1-2, the complete variable domain is DGGITQSPKYLFRKEGQNVTLSCEQNLNHDAMYWYRQDPGQGLRLIYYSQIVNDFQKGDIAEGYSVSREKKESFPLTVTSAQKNPTAFYLCASSIGQSVGKGYTFGSGTRLTVV.

The chain carries TRBV27 and TRBJ2-5, with D possibly TRBD2 on 6 matching bases. Gene TRBJ2-7 matches the end of the DNA better, so the J call may be wrong. CDR1 MNHEY and CDR2 SMNVEV come from the germline V gene (reference sequence). The CDR3 extends over 14 amino acids. CDR3 sequence: CASSLGSGVNEQYF. CDR3 coding DNA: TGTGCCAGCAGTTTAGGTTCGGGAGTAAACGAGCAGTACTTC.

The sample holds a few counts of this clone. The chain combines TRBV4-1 with TRBJ1-4; a weak D match, TRBD1 (5 bases). Trimming took 0 bases from V and 0 from J, leaving 23 bases between them. The CDR3 spans 21 residues. CDR1 and CDR2 (germline): MGHRA, YSYEKL. CDR3: CASSQDTRPQGPRSTNEKLFF. The CDR3 region has the DNA TGCGCCAGCAGCCAAGATACCCGCCCGCAGGGTCCTCGTTCAACTAATGAAAAACTGTTTTTT.

This clone was recorded only once. The chain is built from TRBV28 and TRBJ2-5; 8 nucleotides line up with TRBD1. With the DNA end fitting TRBJ2-7 better, the J assignment may be wrong. CDR3 length: 15 amino acids. Per the germline V gene, CDR1 is MDHEN and CDR2 is SYDVKM. CDR3 coding DNA: TGTGCCAGCAGTTCCAGGGGGCTATCAGTCTACGAGCAGTACTTC. Translated, it gives CASSSRGLSVYEQYF.

The gene calls are TRBV30 and TRBJ1-2, with a possible D match to TRBD1 (6 bases). This CDR3 spans 15 amino acids. Germline-derived CDR1 and CDR2 are GTSNPN and SVGIG (reference sequence). Trimming pared 4 bases from V and 0 bases from J, leaving 15 bases between. The CDR3 spells CAWKLLTGPNYGYTF. In DNA, the CDR3 is TGTGCCTGGAAACTTTTAACAGGGCCTAACTATGGCTACACCTTC.

This chain links TRBV6-5 with TRBJ2-7, with TRBD1 matching over 9 bases. The CDR3 covers 12 residues. The ends lost 6 bases at V and 6 bases at J; junction bases unmatched: 3. Germline loops: CDR1 MNHEY, CDR2 SVGAGI. This CDR3 reads CASSRDRVEQYF. DNA of the CDR3: TGTGCCAGCAGCCGGGACAGGGTCGAGCAGTACTTC.

CDR3 in amino acids: CASSLAPTGSEQFF. CDR3 DNA sequence: TGTGCCAGCAGCTTAGCACCTACAGGGTCTGAGCAGTTCTTC. V and J are TRBV7-6 and TRBJ2-1; a weak D match, TRBD1 (6 bases). This CDR3 contains 14 residues. Germline CDR1 SGHVS, CDR2 FNYEAQ. Trimming cost V 0 bases and J 9 bases, with 12 bases left between them.

The CDR3 coding sequence is TGCGCCAGCAAGCCCCTAGCTTGGTCCTACGAGCAGTACTTC. Its protein product is CASKPLAWSYEQYF. The chain combines TRBV5-1 with TRBJ2-7, with D perhaps TRBD2 (5 bases). The CDR3 covers 14 residues. V lost 6 bases, J lost 1 base, and 14 bases lay in between. Germline V lookup: CDR1 SGHRS, CDR2 YFSETQ.

This sequence joins TRBV28 and TRBJ1-4, with 8 nucleotides matching TRBD1. V shed 3 bases, J shed 9 bases, and the junction held 9 bases outside the gene matches. CDR1 is MDHEN, CDR2 SYDVKM, per germline. The CDR3 loop spans 15 amino acids. The CDR3 nucleotides are TGTGCCAGCAGTTTTACACAGGGGGGGATCCAAAAACTGTTTTTT. Amino acids: CASSFTQGGIQKLFF. The whole variable domain, remainder taken from reference TRBV28 and TRBJ1-4, is DVKVTQSSRYLVKRTGEKVFLECVQDMDHENMFWYRQDPGLGLRLIYFSYDVKMKEKGDIPEGYSVSREKKERFSLILESASTNQTSMYLCASSFTQGGIQKLFFGSGTQLSVL.

Only one count was recorded for this clone. The chain recombines TRBV2 with TRBJ1-5; 8 nucleotides align to TRBD1. Germline V gene sequence: CDR1 SNHLY, CDR2 FYNNEI. The CDR3 sequence is 15 residues long. With 6 bases clipped from V and 4 bases from J, the junction kept 8 bases outside the gene matches. Here the CDR3 reads CASRLGTGGNQPQHF. Here the CDR3 DNA reads TGTGCCAGCAGACTAGGGACAGGTGGAAATCAGCCCCAGCATTTT.

This sequence joins TRBV19 and TRBJ1-3, with TRBD1 matching over 7 bases. V lost 8 bases and J lost 4; bases outside the gene matches: 14. The CDR3 contains 16 residues. From germline, CDR1 is LNHDA and CDR2 SQIVND (reference sequence). DNA for the CDR3: TGTGCCAGTCCGCTATGGCTGGGGACAGCCGGAAACACCATATATTTT. This encodes CASPLWLGTAGNTIYF. Filled out from reference TRBV19 and TRBJ1-3, the complete variable domain reads DGGITQSPKYLFRKEGQNVTLSCEQNLNHDAMYWYRQDPGQGLRLIYYSQIVNDFQKGDIAEGYSVSREKKESFPLTVTSAQKNPTAFYLCASPLWLGTAGNTIYFGEGSWLTVV.